This T cell receptor beta chain was obtained from a study of human T cells and chemical hapten exposure. One entry per CDR3 protein results from TCRdb running MiXCR on the RACE reads. The sample includes roughly 100,000 distinct CDR3 sequences, roughly 12% of them seen just once. This clonotype was counted many times. The CDR3 extends over 13 amino acids. V dropped 2 bases and J dropped 7 bases, with 6 bases sitting between them. Germline loops: CDR1 MNHNY, CDR2 SVGAGI (reference sequence). Documented time point: pre-sensitization, week 0. The treatment: therapeutic diphenylcyclopropenone sensitization with weekly scalp DPC.

The specimen was whole blood, collected in connection with sensitization to the hapten diphenylcyclopropenone (DPC). The TCR originated in a woman between 45 and 60 years old with alopecia areata. Some clones in this sample may be carry-over from other donors' samples. The chain couples TRBV6-6 to TRBJ1-6; D gene ambiguous. CDR3 nucleotides: TGTGCCAGCAGTTACAGACCAAATTCACCCCTCCACTTT. Translation: CASSYRPNSPLHF.